One sample yielded the 2 T cell receptor beta chains listed below, sequenced in a study of T cells in Graves' hyperthyroidism and ophthalmopathy. Using RNA transcripts as the source, TCR beta CDR3 regions were amplified. The HTBI primer set was used in a first-round RT-PCR of the TCR CDR3. TCRdb redid the calling of the multiplex PCR reads with MiXCR, one entry per CDR3 protein. Here the sample spans 250,000 to 350,000 distinct CDR3 sequences, roughly 15% being singletons. The sequenced material came from blood. The origin of the receptors is a man aged 30-40 years with Graves' hyperthyroidism.

This clonotype was recorded a few times. The gene calls are TRBV19 and TRBJ2-7; 7 bases line up with TRBD2. J was trimmed by 0 bases and V by 7 bases; bases with no gene match: 3. CDR1 and CDR2 from the germline V gene are LNHDA and SQIVND (reference sequence). The CDR3 is 13 amino acids. This chain's CDR3 is CASTGGSSYEQYF. CDR3 sequence (DNA): TGTGCCAGTACCGGGGGGAGCTCCTACGAGCAGTACTTC. Together with reference TRBV19 and TRBJ2-7, the CDR3 gives the full variable domain: DGGITQSPKYLFRKEGQNVTLSCEQNLNHDAMYWYRQDPGQGLRLIYYSQIVNDFQKGDIAEGYSVSREKKESFPLTVTSAQKNPTAFYLCASTGGSSYEQYFGPGTRLTVT.

About this clonotype: This could be a read error, since a much larger clone is one nucleotide away. The chain recombines TRBV20-1 with TRBJ1-2; D is uncertain. CDR1 is DFQATT, CDR2 SNEGSKA, per germline (reference sequence). This CDR3 spans 15 amino acids. CDR3 loop: CSARAIVLGNYGYSF. The CDR3 DNA is TGCAGTGCTAGAGCAATCGTGTTGGGAAACTATGGCTACAGCTTC.